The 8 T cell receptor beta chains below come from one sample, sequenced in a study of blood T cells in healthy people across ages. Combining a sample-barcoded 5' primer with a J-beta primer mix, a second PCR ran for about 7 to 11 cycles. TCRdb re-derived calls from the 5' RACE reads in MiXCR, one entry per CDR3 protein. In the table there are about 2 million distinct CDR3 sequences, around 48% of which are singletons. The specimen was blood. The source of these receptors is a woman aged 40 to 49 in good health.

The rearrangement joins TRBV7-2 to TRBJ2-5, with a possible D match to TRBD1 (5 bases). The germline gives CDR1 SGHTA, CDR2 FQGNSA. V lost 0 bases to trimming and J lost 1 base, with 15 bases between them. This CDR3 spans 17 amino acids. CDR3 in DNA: TGTGCCAGCAGCTTAGCGTGGGGTGGGGCTCCCCAAGAGACCCAGTACTTC. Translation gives CASSLAWGGAPQETQYF.

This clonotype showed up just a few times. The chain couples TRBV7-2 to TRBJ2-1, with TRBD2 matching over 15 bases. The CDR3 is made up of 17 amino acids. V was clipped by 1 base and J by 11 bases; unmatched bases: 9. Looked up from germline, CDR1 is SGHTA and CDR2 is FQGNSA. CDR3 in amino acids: CASSLGSGTSGGPKQFF. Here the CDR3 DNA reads TGTGCCAGCAGCTTAGGGTCCGGGACTAGCGGGGGGCCGAAGCAGTTCTTC.

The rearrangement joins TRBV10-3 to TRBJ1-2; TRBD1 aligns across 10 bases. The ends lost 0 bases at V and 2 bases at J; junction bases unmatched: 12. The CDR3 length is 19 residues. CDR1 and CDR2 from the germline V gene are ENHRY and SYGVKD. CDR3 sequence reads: CAISESDRGTVRLNYGYTF. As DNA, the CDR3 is TGTGCCATCAGTGAGTCGGACAGGGGGACCGTCCGGTTGAACTATGGCTACACCTTC.

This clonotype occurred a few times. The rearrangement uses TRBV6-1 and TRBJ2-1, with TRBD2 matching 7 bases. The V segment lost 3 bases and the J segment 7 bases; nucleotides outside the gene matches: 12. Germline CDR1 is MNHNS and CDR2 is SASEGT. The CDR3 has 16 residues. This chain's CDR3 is CASSERRSGAKNEQFF. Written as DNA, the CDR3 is TGTGCCAGCAGTGAGCGAAGGAGCGGGGCTAAAAATGAGCAGTTCTTC.

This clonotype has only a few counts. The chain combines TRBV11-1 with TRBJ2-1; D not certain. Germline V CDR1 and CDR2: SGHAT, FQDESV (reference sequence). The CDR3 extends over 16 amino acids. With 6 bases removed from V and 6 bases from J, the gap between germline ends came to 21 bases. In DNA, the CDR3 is TGTGCCAGCAGTCCCGACCACGGTATAACAAGCAATGAGCAGTTCTTC. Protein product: CASSPDHGITSNEQFF.

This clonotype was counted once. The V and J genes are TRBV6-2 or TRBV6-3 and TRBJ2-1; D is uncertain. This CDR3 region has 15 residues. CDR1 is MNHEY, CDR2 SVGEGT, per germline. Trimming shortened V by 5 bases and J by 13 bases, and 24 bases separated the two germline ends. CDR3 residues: CASSRPPQFVETQFF. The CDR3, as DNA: TGTGCCAGCAGTCGCCCCCCTCAATTCGTGGAGACCCAGTTCTTC.

CDR3 sequence reads: CASSLGQGVPEAFF. The CDR3 DNA reads TGTGCCAGCAGCCTGGGACAGGGAGTCCCTGAAGCTTTCTTT. The chain joins TRBV3-1 to TRBJ1-1, with 9 bases matching TRBD1. The germline V gene has CDR1 LGHDT and CDR2 YNNKEL (reference sequence). V shed 4 bases, J shed 6 bases, and the junction held 6 bases outside the gene matches. The CDR3 contains 14 residues. Together with reference TRBV3-1 and TRBJ1-1, the CDR3 gives the full variable domain: DTAVSQTPKYLVTQMGNDKSIKCEQNLGHDTMYWYKQDSKKFLKIMFSYNNKELIINETVPNRFSPKSPDKAHLNLHINSLELGDSAVYFCASSLGQGVPEAFFGQGTRLTVV.

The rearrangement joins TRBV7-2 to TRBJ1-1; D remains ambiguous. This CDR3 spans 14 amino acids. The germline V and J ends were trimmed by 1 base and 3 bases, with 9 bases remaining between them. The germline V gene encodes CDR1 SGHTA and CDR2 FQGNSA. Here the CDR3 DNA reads TGTGCCAGCAGCTTAGATCCAGTGGACACTGAAGCTTTCTTT. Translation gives CASSLDPVDTEAFF.